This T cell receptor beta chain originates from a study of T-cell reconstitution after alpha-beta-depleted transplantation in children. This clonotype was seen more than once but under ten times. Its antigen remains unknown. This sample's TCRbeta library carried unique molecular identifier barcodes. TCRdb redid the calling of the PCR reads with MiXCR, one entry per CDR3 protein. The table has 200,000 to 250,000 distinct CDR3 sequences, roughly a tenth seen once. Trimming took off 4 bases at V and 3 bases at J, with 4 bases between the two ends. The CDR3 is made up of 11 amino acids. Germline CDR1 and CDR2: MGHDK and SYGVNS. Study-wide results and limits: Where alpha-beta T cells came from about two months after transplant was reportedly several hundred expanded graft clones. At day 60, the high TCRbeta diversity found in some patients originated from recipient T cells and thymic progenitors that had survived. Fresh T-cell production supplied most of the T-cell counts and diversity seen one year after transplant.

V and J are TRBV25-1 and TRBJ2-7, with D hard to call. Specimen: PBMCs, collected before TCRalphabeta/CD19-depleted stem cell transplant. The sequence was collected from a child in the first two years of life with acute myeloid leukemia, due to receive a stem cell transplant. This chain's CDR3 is CASSVHYEQYF. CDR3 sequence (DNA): TGTGCCAGCAGTGTCCACTACGAGCAGTACTTC.